Listed below are T cell receptor beta chains from one sample, sequenced in a study of cytomegalovirus exposure and HLA in healthy donors. Sequencing used immunoSEQ multiplex PCR; TCRdb keeps in-frame clones, though not all of them. The sample lists 150,000 to 200,000 clones; approximately 76% were seen once. The sequenced sample consisted of PBMCs. The receptor set was obtained from a man between 60 and 75 years old in good health and CMV-seronegative. CDR3s include the opening cysteine and the closing phenylalanine or tryptophan. Fields, in order: V gene, J gene, clone size, D gene, CDR3 protein, CDR3 DNA. A D gene is named only where the DNA matches it firmly. Not every row has a clone size; where given, it reads once, few, many or a size class.

TRBV7-2	TRBJ2-5	-	TRBD2	CASSLARREETQYF	TGTGCCAGCAGCTTAGCGCGGCGGGAGGAGACCCAGTACTTC
TRBV30	TRBJ2-1	-	TRBD2	CAWSVGRDEQFF	TGTGCCTGGAGTGTGGGGAGGGATGAGCAGTTCTTC
TRBV9	TRBJ2-1	-	-	CASTAVSAYNEQFF	TGTGCCAGCACGGCGGTAAGTGCCTACAATGAGCAGTTCTTC
TRBV5-1	TRBJ1-6	-	-	CASSFKGQGSPLHF	TGCGCCAGCAGCTTTAAGGGTCAGGGTTCACCCCTCCACTTT
TRBV5-3	TRBJ1-1	-	-	CARSLWREGLNTEAFF	TGTGCCAGAAGCTTGTGGAGGGAGGGGCTGAACACTGAAGCTTTCTTT
TRBV7-2	TRBJ2-7	-	-	CASSSGTQSYEQYF	TGTGCCAGCAGCTCCGGGACTCAATCCTACGAGCAGTACTTC
TRBV5-5	TRBJ2-7	-	-	CASSPRQGLYEQYF	TGTGCCAGCAGCCCACGACAGGGACTCTACGAGCAGTACTTC
TRBV10-1	TRBJ1-4	once	-	CASSVIVQAATNEKLFF	TGCGCCAGCAGTGTTATTGTCCAGGCCGCAACTAATGAAAAACTGTTTTTT
TRBV21-1	TRBJ1-5	-	-	CASSKDRGGQPQHF	TGTGCCAGCAGCAAAGACAGGGGAGGTCAGCCCCAGCATTTT
TRBV13	TRBJ1-2	-	-	CASSLAGANYGYTF	TGTGCCAGCAGCTTAGCAGGGGCTAACTATGGCTACACCTTC
TRBV2	TRBJ1-1	-	TRBD1	CASSEWTGQNTEAFF	TGTGCCAGCAGTGAATGGACAGGGCAGAACACTGAAGCTTTCTTT
TRBV19	TRBJ2-2	-	TRBD1	CASNDRAGELFF	TGTGCCAGTAACGACAGGGCCGGGGAGCTGTTTTTT
TRBV30	TRBJ2-1	-	TRBD2	CACGGGSGSVSRYEQFF	TGTGCCTGTGGGGGGGGGTCCGGGTCCGTCTCAAGGTATGAGCAGTTCTTC
TRBV10-3	TRBJ1-2	once	TRBD1	CAISEDRESGYTF	TGTGCCATCAGTGAAGACAGGGAATCGGGCTACACCTTC
TRBV5-1	TRBJ2-7	-	TRBD1	CASSFRTGPHEQYF	TGCGCCAGCAGCTTCCGGACAGGGCCCCACGAGCAGTACTTC
TRBV6-5	TRBJ1-2	-	-	CASRSPAAGKGYTF	TGTGCCAGCAGGTCTCCCGCGGCAGGGAAAGGCTACACCTTC
TRBV4-2	TRBJ1-2	few	-	CASSQDGNRAENF	TGTGCCAGCAGCCAAGACGGGAACCGCGCGGAAAACTTC
TRBV7-3	TRBJ2-2	few	TRBD2	CASSLSDGGAGELFF	TGTGCCAGCAGCTTGAGTGACGGGGGGGCCGGGGAGCTGTTTTTT
TRBV4-2	TRBJ1-1	few	-	CASSPLAGVMNTEAFF	TGTGCCAGCAGCCCCCTGGCAGGGGTGATGAACACTGAAGCTTTCTTT
TRBV6-6	TRBJ1-2	-	-	CASSYTGSYGYTF	TGTGCCAGCAGTTACACGGGGAGCTATGGCTACACCTTC
TRBV7-2	TRBJ2-5	-	-	CASSAGLNQETQYF	TGTGCCAGCAGCGCGGGACTGAACCAAGAGACCCAGTACTTC
TRBV28	TRBJ2-6	-	TRBD1	CASRAGGAGANVLTF	TGTGCCAGCAGAGCAGGGGGCGCTGGGGCCAACGTCCTGACTTTC
TRBV7-3	TRBJ2-1	-	-	CASSSGAGTYNEQFF	TGTGCCAGCAGCTCAGGGGCAGGAACCTACAATGAGCAGTTCTTC
TRBV10-1	TRBJ2-3	-	TRBD2	CARGEGLLIWAF	TGCGCCAGAGGGGAGGGGCTGCTGATTTGGGCTTTT
TRBV5-1	TRBJ1-1	-	-	CASSLRMGRANTEAFF	TGCGCCAGCAGCTTGCGTATGGGGAGGGCGAACACTGAAGCTTTCTTT
TRBV19	TRBJ2-1	few	-	CASSPTPWGRFAGYNEQFF	TGTGCCAGTAGTCCGACCCCCTGGGGGAGGTTCGCGGGGTACAATGAGCAGTTCTTC
TRBV9	TRBJ1-2	once	-	CASSPDWQKGYTF	TGTGCCAGCAGCCCTGATTGGCAGAAGGGCTACACCTTC
TRBV29-1	TRBJ2-7	few	TRBD1	CSAQTGGTYEQYF	TGCAGCGCCCAGACAGGGGGAACCTACGAGCAGTACTTC
TRBV6-5	TRBJ2-7	few	TRBD2	CASSRTSEAEQYF	TGTGCCAGCAGTAGGACTAGCGAAGCCGAGCAGTACTTC
TRBV5-1	TRBJ2-1	-	-	CASSLDAGIGNEQFF	TGCGCCAGCAGCTTGGACGCGGGGATAGGAAATGAGCAGTTCTTC
TRBV5-5	TRBJ1-2	few	-	CASSLEVTGALGYTF	TGTGCCAGCAGCTTGGAGGTGACAGGCGCGTTGGGCTACACCTTC
TRBV10-1	TRBJ2-7	-	TRBD1	CASSEGQGSSYEQYF	TGCGCCAGCAGCGAGGGACAGGGGAGCTCCTACGAGCAGTACTTC
TRBV28	TRBJ2-7	-	TRBD2	CASTPFGGGGKYEQYF	TGTGCCAGCACCCCTTTCGGGGGCGGGGGGAAATACGAGCAGTACTTC
TRBV30	TRBJ2-7	-	TRBD1	CAWNLGTELYEQYF	TGTGCCTGGAATCTCGGGACAGAACTTTACGAGCAGTACTTC
TRBV2	TRBJ1-2	few	-	CASSKTGPGDGYTF	TGTGCCAGCAGCAAAACAGGTCCCGGAGATGGCTACACCTTC
TRBV2	TRBJ1-1	-	-	CAVLDSKAFF	TGTGCCGTCCTGGACAGCAAAGCTTTCTTT
TRBV4-1	TRBJ1-5	-	TRBD1	CASSQPDREGQPQHF	TGCGCCAGCAGCCAACCGGACAGGGAAGGCCAGCCCCAGCATTTT
TRBV6-1	TRBJ2-3	few	TRBD2	CASSLAEFTDTQYF	TGTGCCAGCAGCCTAGCGGAGTTCACAGATACGCAGTATTTT
TRBV7-2	TRBJ2-7	-	TRBD1	CASSLGGTGRLEQYF	TGTGCCAGCAGCTTAGGGGGGACAGGGCGTCTCGAGCAGTACTTC
TRBV30	TRBJ1-1	few	-	CAWSPQVTAFF	TGTGCCTGGAGTCCCCAGGTTACGGCTTTCTTT
TRBV7-9	TRBJ2-6	-	TRBD1	CSSSLGQGRVWANVLTF	TGTTCCAGCAGCTTAGGACAGGGCCGGGTCTGGGCCAACGTCCTGACTTTC
TRBV6-6	TRBJ1-5	-	-	CASSFGLTNQPQHF	TGTGCCAGCAGTTTCGGACTGACCAATCAGCCCCAGCATTTT
TRBV15	TRBJ2-7	-	-	CATSIGRSSYEQYF	TGTGCCACCAGCATTGGGAGGAGCTCCTACGAGCAGTACTTC
TRBV10-1	TRBJ2-3	-	-	CASSESRNNGGDTQYF	TGCGCCAGCAGTGAGTCTCGGAACAATGGCGGGGATACGCAGTATTTT
TRBV9	TRBJ2-1	once	TRBD1	CASSATTGYEQFF	TGTGCCAGCAGCGCCACGACAGGGTATGAGCAGTTCTTC
TRBV7-2	TRBJ2-7	-	-	CASSFARGGQGTYEQYF	TGTGCCAGCAGCTTCGCCCGGGGGGGACAGGGAACCTACGAGCAGTACTTC
TRBV7-7	TRBJ2-5	-	-	CASSRRETQYF	TGTGCCAGCAGCCGTAGAGAGACCCAGTACTTC
TRBV4-3	TRBJ2-5	-	-	CASSQGYLDTGEQYF	TGCGCCAGCAGCCAAGGGTACCTAGATACGGGAGAGCAGTACTTC
TRBV2	TRBJ1-6	-	TRBD1	CASADGTGDNSPLHF	TGTGCCAGCGCTGACGGGACAGGGGATAATTCACCCCTCCACTTT